The rows below give T cell receptor beta chains drawn from one sample of a study of T cell changes during pregnancy in multiple sclerosis. Using immunoSEQ multiplex PCR, the repertoire was profiled, and TCRdb retains in-frame clones only, with some absent. Of tens of thousands of clones in the sample, over 80% were seen once. The specimen comprised CD4+ T cells from peripheral blood mononuclear cells, sampled in the first trimester of pregnancy. The receptor source for this set is a female donor with multiple sclerosis, enrolled in a pregnancy study. CDR3s include the opening cysteine and the closing phenylalanine or tryptophan. A D gene is named only where the DNA matches it firmly. Clone size is not always given. Where it is, it says once, few, many or a class for expanded clones.

TRBD1	TRBJ2-3	TRBV5-6	-	CASSPDRVLGYTQYF	TGTGCCAGCAGCCCCGACAGGGTGCTAGGGTATACGCAGTATTTT
TRBD1	TRBJ2-3	TRBV7-3	once	CASSQGTARAQYF	TGTGCCAGCAGCCAAGGGACAGCTCGTGCGCAGTATTTT
-	TRBJ2-5	TRBV7-6	-	CASSLGSGIGTQYF	TGTGCCAGCAGCTTAGGGTCGGGGATAGGGACCCAGTACTTC
-	TRBJ2-3	TRBV5-4	-	CASSLERSSTDTQYF	TGTGCCAGCAGCTTGGAGCGGTCTAGCACAGATACGCAGTATTTT
-	TRBJ2-7	TRBV30	-	CAWSRAGLSYEQYF	TGTGCCTGGAGTAGAGCAGGTTTGTCCTACGAGCAGTACTTC
-	TRBJ2-7	TRBV7-2	-	CASSSNYEQYF	TGTGCCAGCAGCTCTAACTACGAGCAGTACTTC
TRBD1	TRBJ2-5	TRBV15	-	CATSGGWRTGQETQYF	TGTGCCACCAGCGGAGGTTGGAGGACAGGTCAAGAGACCCAGTACTTC
-	TRBJ2-7	TRBV6-5	once	CASIQVRTKSYEQYF	TGTGCCAGCATCCAAGTTAGGACTAAGTCCTACGAGCAGTACTTC
-	TRBJ1-1	TRBV30	-	CAWSGLRGIEAFF	TGTGCCTGGAGTGGACTTCGGGGGATTGAAGCTTTCTTT
TRBD1	TRBJ1-4	TRBV19	-	CASSVLGTGNEKLFF	TGTGCCAGTAGTGTGCTTGGGACAGGGAATGAAAAACTGTTTTTT
-	TRBJ1-4	TRBV19	-	CASRGGSNEKLFF	TGTGCCAGTAGGGGAGGGTCTAATGAAAAACTGTTTTTT
TRBD2	TRBJ2-2	TRBV9	-	CASSSTPGGHTGELFF	TGTGCCAGCAGCTCAACGCCGGGGGGGCATACCGGGGAGCTGTTTTTT
TRBD1	TRBJ1-2	TRBV19	-	CASSVTGGGYGYTF	TGTGCCAGTAGTGTGACAGGGGGTGGATATGGCTACACCTTC
TRBD1	TRBJ1-3	TRBV7-6	once	CASSLNQGASGNTIYF	TGTGCCAGCAGCTTAAACCAGGGGGCCTCTGGAAACACCATATATTTT
-	TRBJ1-3	TRBV18	few	CASCGEPGNTIYF	TGTGCCAGCTGCGGGGAGCCTGGAAACACCATATATTTT
-	TRBJ2-4	TRBV5-6	-	CASSIRDTGKNIQYF	TGTGCCAGCAGCATCAGGGATACGGGCAAAAACATTCAGTACTTC
-	TRBJ1-4	TRBV7-8	-	CASSLVQGYEKLFF	TGTGCCAGCAGCTTGGTCCAGGGTTATGAAAAACTGTTTTTT
TRBD1	TRBJ2-7	TRBV7-9	-	CASSPLGDRGMGEQYF	TGTGCCAGCAGCCCCCTTGGGGACAGGGGTATGGGCGAGCAGTACTTC
-	TRBJ1-4	TRBV19	-	CASSIGGPGEKLFF	TGTGCCAGTAGTATCGGGGGGCCTGGAGAAAAACTGTTTTTT
-	TRBJ1-4	TRBV19	many	CASSVTHGKLFF	TGTGCCAGTAGTGTAACCCACGGGAAACTGTTTTTT
TRBD2	TRBJ2-5	TRBV11-2	-	CASSLAGGGEETQYF	TGTGCCAGCAGCTTAGCGGGCGGGGGGGAAGAGACCCAGTACTTC
-	TRBJ2-7	TRBV4-2	-	CASSQDPGIGNEQYF	TGTGCCAGCAGCCAAGATCCAGGAATTGGAAACGAGCAGTACTTC
-	TRBJ2-5	TRBV10-3	-	CAISESISGIATQYF	TGTGCCATCAGTGAGTCGATATCAGGGATCGCGACCCAGTACTTC
TRBD2	TRBJ2-3	TRBV4-2	-	CASSQTQTSGADTQYF	TGTGCCAGCAGCCAAACACAGACTAGCGGTGCGGATACGCAGTATTTT
-	TRBJ1-2	TRBV19	-	CASSTVFSTGGYTF	TGTGCCAGTAGTACCGTGTTCTCTACGGGTGGCTACACCTTC
-	TRBJ2-2	TRBV7-9	-	CASSFRVTPTGELFF	TGTGCCAGCAGCTTCCGGGTAACCCCGACCGGGGAGCTGTTTTTT
-	TRBJ2-5	TRBV11-2	-	CASSLSPGDWAETQYF	TGTGCCAGCAGCTTAAGCCCCGGGGACTGGGCGGAGACCCAGTACTTC
TRBD1	TRBJ1-1	TRBV5-4	once	CASSFPGQLLREAFF	TGTGCCAGCAGCTTTCCGGGACAGCTCTTAAGGGAAGCTTTCTTT
TRBD2	TRBJ2-3	TRBV12-5	once	CASGSGLAGGSTDTQYF	TGTGCTAGTGGTTCCGGACTAGCGGGGGGGAGCACAGATACGCAGTATTTT
-	TRBJ2-7	TRBV2	-	CASRDSYEQYF	TGTGCCAGCAGGGACAGCTACGAGCAGTACTTC
TRBD2	TRBJ2-1	TRBV2	-	CASSQIGLAVVGTGGNEQFF	TGTGCCAGCAGTCAAATCGGACTAGCGGTTGTCGGGACCGGAGGCAATGAGCAGTTCTTC
TRBD2	TRBJ2-3	TRBV9	-	CASSVGPSGDTDTQYF	TGTGCCAGCAGCGTAGGACCTAGCGGGGATACAGATACGCAGTATTTT
TRBD1	TRBJ1-1	TRBV6-6	-	CASSYSDRGRSEAFF	TGTGCCAGCAGTTACTCTGACAGGGGGAGATCTGAAGCTTTCTTT
-	TRBJ2-2	TRBV5-1	-	CASRIRPGFDTGELFF	TGCGCCAGCCGAATAAGACCAGGGTTCGACACCGGGGAGCTGTTTTTT
TRBD1	TRBJ1-1	TRBV10-3	-	CAITTGRDGNTEAFF	TGTGCCATCACGACAGGGCGAGATGGGAACACTGAAGCTTTCTTT
TRBD1	TRBJ2-6	TRBV7-2	-	CASSPYRTGPGANVLTF	TGTGCCAGCAGCCCTTACCGGACAGGTCCCGGGGCCAACGTCCTGACTTTC
TRBD1	TRBJ1-4	TRBV5-6	-	CASSLTGGAREKLFF	TGTGCCAGCAGCTTAACAGGGGGGGCTCGGGAAAAACTGTTTTTT
-	TRBJ1-1	TRBV19	-	CASSIFVGLNTEAFF	TGTGCCAGTAGTATTTTCGTGGGCTTGAACACTGAAGCTTTCTTT
-	TRBJ2-2	TRBV7-6	-	CASSLERTYTGELFF	TGTGCCAGCAGCTTAGAGCGGACTTACACCGGGGAGCTGTTTTTT
TRBD2	TRBJ2-1	TRBV7-2	-	CASSFLAGRVRNEQFF	TGTGCCAGCAGCTTCTTAGCGGGGAGGGTTAGGAATGAGCAGTTCTTC
-	TRBJ1-6	TRBV4-1	once	CASSLESRSPLHF	TGCGCCAGCAGCCTAGAAAGTCGGTCACCCCTCCACTTT
TRBD1	TRBJ2-7	TRBV10-3	-	CAARGGTGGYEQYF	TGTGCCGCCCGGGGAGGGACAGGGGGCTACGAGCAGTACTTC